Listed below are T cell receptor beta chains from one sample, sequenced in a study of beta chain features in type 1 diabetes. The assay was immunoSEQ multiplex PCR, and TCRdb's table has in-frame clones only and misses some. The table lists hundreds of thousands of clones, over 13% of them singletons. The sequenced material came from naive CD4+ T cells from blood. These receptor sequences come from a man aged 18 to 29 with type 1 diabetes. CDR3s include the opening cysteine and the closing phenylalanine or tryptophan. The D gene is left open where the match is weak. Expanded clones get a size class; other rows say once, few or many, or leave the size out.

>TRBJ1-1|few|NA|TRBV2
CASSERGRALNTEAFF
TGTGCCAGCAGTGAAAGGGGCAGGGCCTTGAACACTGAAGCTTTCTTT
>TRBJ2-5|few|TRBD1|TRBV10-3
CAIRGTGEQETQYF
TGTGCCATCAGGGGGACAGGGGAACAAGAGACCCAGTACTTC
>TRBJ2-1|NA|TRBD1|TRBV5-1
CASSTGQGTDDEQFF
TGCGCCAGCAGCACGGGACAGGGGACAGACGATGAGCAGTTCTTC
>TRBJ2-5|NA|NA|TRBV5-6
CASSHTGTEETQYF
TGTGCCAGCAGCCATACTGGGACCGAGGAGACCCAGTACTTC
>TRBJ1-2|few|NA|TRBV28
CASRGAGTFYGYTF
TGTGCCAGCAGAGGGGCCGGGACCTTCTATGGCTACACCTTC
>TRBJ1-6|few|NA|TRBV5-1
CASSLRGAENSPLHF
TGCGCCAGCAGCTTGAGGGGGGCAGAGAATTCACCCCTCCACTTT
>TRBJ2-1|few|NA|TRBV30
CAWSGMIYNEQFF
TGTGCCTGGAGTGGAATGATCTACAATGAGCAGTTCTTC
>TRBJ2-3|few|TRBD1|TRBV28
CASSSPGQSSTDTQYF
TGTGCCAGCAGTTCCCCGGGACAGTCTAGCACAGATACGCAGTATTTT
>TRBJ2-7|few|NA|TRBV7-2
CASSLSGSTYEQYF
TGTGCCAGCAGCTTGTCAGGAAGTACCTACGAGCAGTACTTC
>TRBJ2-3|NA|TRBD2|TRBV4-3
CASSQLVGGGADTQYF
TGCGCCAGCAGCCAATTGGTTGGGGGGGGAGCAGATACGCAGTATTTT
>TRBJ2-7|NA|TRBD1|TRBV4-2
CASSQTEGQGVYEQYF
TGTGCCAGCAGCCAGACCGAGGGACAGGGTGTATACGAGCAGTACTTC
>TRBJ2-5|NA|NA|TRBV7-9
CASSYTSAGETQYF
TGTGCCAGCAGCTATACCAGCGCTGGGGAGACCCAGTACTTC
>TRBJ1-6|NA|TRBD1|TRBV7-2
CASSTTGDSPLHF
TGTGCCAGCAGCACGACAGGGGATTCACCCCTCCACTTT
>TRBJ1-2|few|TRBD1|TRBV18
CASSSGQGYGYTF
TGTGCCAGCTCCTCGGGACAGGGTTATGGCTACACCTTC
>TRBJ1-1|few|NA|TRBV7-9
CASSPQGEGTEAFF
TGTGCCAGCAGCCCACAGGGAGAAGGCACTGAAGCTTTCTTT
>TRBJ2-3|NA|TRBD2|TRBV5-1
CASSSGLAASTDTQYF
TGCGCCAGCAGCTCGGGACTAGCGGCTAGCACAGATACGCAGTATTTT
>TRBJ1-1|NA|TRBD1|TRBV29-1
CSVQGAVFNTEAFF
TGCAGCGTTCAGGGGGCCGTCTTCAACACTGAAGCTTTCTTT
>TRBJ2-2|NA|NA|TRBV28
CASSGASANTGELFF
TGTGCCAGCAGTGGGGCTAGCGCGAACACCGGGGAGCTGTTTTTT
>TRBJ2-1|few|NA|TRBV5-6
CASSLGRVNEQFF
TGTGCCAGCAGCTTGGGCAGGGTGAATGAGCAGTTCTTC
>TRBJ2-7|NA|NA|TRBV15
CATSRSRGPYEQYF
TGTGCCACCAGCAGAAGCCGGGGCCCTTACGAGCAGTACTTC
>TRBJ2-2|once|NA|TRBV9
CASSTRTGTGELFF
TGTGCCAGCAGCACTCGGACGGGGACCGGGGAGCTGTTTTTT
>TRBJ2-3|NA|TRBD1|TRBV7-9
CASSRTGGGPDTQYF
TGTGCCAGCAGCCGGACAGGTGGGGGCCCAGATACGCAGTATTTT
>TRBJ2-1|few|TRBD2|TRBV30
CAWSATSGHNEQFF
TGTGCCTGGAGTGCGACTAGCGGACACAATGAGCAGTTCTTC
>TRBJ1-1|NA|TRBD1|TRBV5-4
CASSLGGTLNTEAFF
TGTGCCAGCAGCTTAGGGGGCACGTTGAACACTGAAGCTTTCTTT
>TRBJ1-1|few|NA|TRBV7-2
CASSPGTTEAFF
TGTGCCAGCAGCCCCGGGACGACTGAAGCTTTCTTT